The rows below give T cell receptor beta chains drawn from one sample of a study of cytomegalovirus exposure and HLA in healthy donors. Generated by immunoSEQ multiplex PCR, the TCRdb table keeps only in-frame clones and is missing some. Here the sample spans roughly 180,000 clones, about three quarters being singletons. What was sequenced was PBMCs. Every receptor here comes from a woman between 55 and 75 years old in good health and CMV-seropositive. CDR3s include the opening cysteine and the closing phenylalanine or tryptophan.

TRBJ2-1,TRBV5-4,CASSSMGTSFHEQFF
TRBJ2-1,TRBV2,CASSAPSKGNEQFF
TRBJ2-7,TRBV30,CASPDQGRYEQYF
TRBJ1-1,TRBV18,CASSPTQGNEAFF
TRBJ2-7,TRBV7-7,CASSLDTSYEQYF
TRBJ2-7,TRBV11-2,CASSHSYEQYF
TRBJ2-1,TRBV4-2,CASSQGRLAENEQFF
TRBJ2-3,TRBV5-4,CASSPPGLSTDTQYF
TRBJ1-2,TRBV6-8,CASSYHAGSSFFNYGYTF
TRBJ1-5,TRBV5-5,CASSFVASSNQPQHF
-,TRBV27,CASSLEGSGSYEQYF
TRBJ2-5,TRBV7-9,CSSSSQVQTQYF
TRBJ2-5,TRBV18,CASSPFKDRGETQYF
TRBJ2-7,TRBV27,CASSLSGQGRHEQYF
TRBJ1-4,TRBV5-5,CASGKTGGANEKLFF
TRBJ2-2,TRBV27,CASSPTPPPRTELFF
TRBJ2-3,TRBV5-1,CASSLGTSGGFDTQYF
TRBJ2-7,TRBV4-1,CASSQDLAGSSYEQYF
TRBJ2-7,TRBV6-5,CASSKTGNYEQYF
TRBJ2-6,TRBV6-1,CASQGAAGANGLTF